What follows are 7 T cell receptor beta chains derived from one specimen sequenced in a study of shared clonotypes between healthy human individuals. Assay: immunoSEQ multiplex PCR; the TCRdb copy retains only in-frame clones and omits some. The profile shows roughly 660,000 clones, 80% to 95% of them singletons. The sequenced sample was memory CD8+ T cells from PBMCs. The subset here: CD45RO+ cells pooled with CCR7-negative TemRA cells. These receptors all stem from a man aged 18 to 30 in good health. Some clones in this sample may be carry-over from other donors' samples.

J is TRBJ2-3 and V is TRBV27; perhaps TRBD2 as D (5 bases). Germline loops: CDR1 MNHEY, CDR2 SMNVEV (reference sequence). V lost 5 bases and J lost 0, with 15 bases in between. The CDR3 is 16 residues long. The CDR3 DNA follows: TGTGCCAGCAGTCCCATACTAGTACAGAGCACAGATACGCAGTATTTT. Translated, it gives CASSPILVQSTDTQYF.

The chain couples TRBV9 to TRBJ2-7, with TRBD2 identical over 7 bases. The CDR3 is made up of 16 amino acids. V lost 4 bases to trimming and J lost 2 bases; unmatched junction nucleotides: 12. The germline V gene encodes CDR1 SGDLS and CDR2 YYNGEE. CDR3 DNA sequence: TGTGCCAGCAGCCCAAGGGGAGGGAGTCTCCCCTACGAGCAGTACTTC. This codes for CASSPRGGSLPYEQYF.

This sequence joins TRBV15 and TRBJ2-5; D is uncertain. This CDR3 spans 11 amino acids. Per germline, CDR1 LNHNV and CDR2 YYDKDF (reference sequence). The V end was cut by 5 bases, the J end by 4 bases, with 5 bases between. This CDR3 is CATSLGETQYF. Here the CDR3 DNA reads TGTGCCACCAGCCTAGGAGAGACCCAGTACTTC.

This chain uses TRBV4-1 with TRBJ2-1; 9 bases agree with TRBD2. CDR3 length: 16 amino acids. Germline V gene data show CDR1 as MGHRA and CDR2 as YSYEKL. The V segment lost 2 bases and the J segment 8 bases; nucleotides outside the gene matches: 10. In nucleotides, the CDR3 is TGCGCCAGCAGCCAATTTGTAGCGGGAGCGTACGATGAGCAGTTCTTC. Protein sequence: CASSQFVAGAYDEQFF.

The genes are TRBV28 and TRBJ2-7; weak D call: TRBD2 (6 bases). Germline V gene sequence: CDR1 MDHEN, CDR2 SYDVKM. This CDR3 contains 15 residues. V was pared by 5 bases and J by 11 bases, with 25 bases between. The CDR3 DNA follows: TGTGCCAGCAGTGAGCGACTTTTTCATTTAGGCGGGAAGTACTTC. Amino acids: CASSERLFHLGGKYF.

With regard to this clone: A junction end diverges from the germline sequence, so it may reflect a read error. In nucleotides, the CDR3 is TGTGCCAGTAGTATTTCCCCCATCAGCTACTACGGCTACACCTTC. It encodes CASSISPISYYGYTF. The chain recombines TRBV19 with TRBJ1-2, with unresolved D. The length of the CDR3 is 15 residues. In germline, CDR1 is LNHDA, CDR2 SQIVND (reference sequence).

V usage is TRBV28 and J usage is TRBJ2-5; D may match TRBD1 or TRBD2 (6 bases each). V dropped 1 base and J dropped 2 bases, with 11 bases sitting between them. This CDR3 region has 15 residues. Germline V gene data show CDR1 as MDHEN and CDR2 as SYDVKM. CDR3 sequence: CASSLSGGLQETQYF. CDR3 nucleotide sequence: TGTGCCAGCAGTTTATCCGGGGGCCTACAAGAGACCCAGTACTTC. The whole variable domain, remainder taken from reference TRBV28 and TRBJ2-5, is DVKVTQSSRYLVKRTGEKVFLECVQDMDHENMFWYRQDPGLGLRLIYFSYDVKMKEKGDIPEGYSVSREKKERFSLILESASTNQTSMYLCASSLSGGLQETQYFGPGTRLLVL.